The 16 T cell receptor beta chains given below trace back to one sample, sequenced in a study of CD8 T cells in ankylosing spondylitis. Via MiXCR, TCRdb re-called the 5' RACE reads, giving one row per CDR3 protein. The sample records over 75,000 distinct CDR3 sequences, just under 9% being singletons. Sequenced: blood, either unsorted or a sorted T cell fraction (not recorded which). Every receptor here comes from a male donor with ankylosing spondylitis or in good health (not recorded which).

This clonotype was observed at least ten times. The genes are TRBV20-1 and TRBJ2-5; maybe TRBD1 (5 bases). Germline lookup yields CDR1 DFQATT and CDR2 SNEGSKA (reference sequence). The CDR3 spans 13 residues. Trimming left V 6 bases short and J 2 bases short, with 13 bases between. As DNA, the CDR3 is TGCAGTGCCCCGGTTTCAGGGCAAGAGACCCAGTACTTC. Residues: CSAPVSGQETQYF.

This clonotype was counted only a few times. This sequence joins TRBV7-2 and TRBJ2-3, with 7 bases lining up with TRBD2. Germline-derived CDR1 and CDR2 are SGHTA and FQGNSA. The V gene end was trimmed by 4 bases and the J gene end by 6 bases; junction bases not matched to a gene: 7. The CDR3 length is 14 residues. The CDR3 sequence is CASSSGTKFDTQYF. The CDR3 DNA sequence: TGTGCCAGCAGCTCCGGGACTAAATTCGATACGCAGTATTTT.

The rearrangement joins TRBV6-5 to TRBJ1-5; D is undetermined. This CDR3 region has 17 residues. Germline loops: CDR1 MNHEY, CDR2 SVGAGI. V was trimmed by 5 bases and J by 3 bases, leaving 20 bases between them. The CDR3 loop reads CASSRGRQSRNNQPQHF. As DNA, the CDR3 is TGTGCCAGCAGTCGCGGCCGACAATCGAGGAACAATCAGCCCCAGCATTTT.

This clonotype has just a few counts. The rearrangement links TRBV2 to TRBJ2-1; D uncertain. The CDR3 has 10 residues. Trimming cost V 8 bases and J 13 bases, with 12 bases left between them. Germline-derived CDR1 and CDR2 are SNHLY and FYNNEI. The CDR3 protein is CASATYHQFF. For the CDR3, the DNA is TGTGCCAGCGCGACCTATCATCAGTTCTTC.

This clonotype was detected ten times or more. The chain links TRBV6-5 to TRBJ2-3; D may be TRBD2 (6 bases). The length of the CDR3 is 18 residues. The V end lost 0 bases, the J end lost 2 bases, and 18 bases lay between the germline ends. CDR1 and CDR2 (germline): MNHEY, SVGAGI. CDR3 protein: CASSYSTRTQGPTDTQYF. The DNA of the CDR3 is TGTGCCAGCAGTTACTCGACTAGGACCCAAGGACCCACAGATACGCAGTATTTT.

This clonotype showed up many times. This sequence joins TRBV20-1 and TRBJ2-7, with a tentative D call TRBD2 (6 bases). CDR1 is DFQATT and CDR2 is SNEGSKA in the germline V gene (reference sequence). Trimming stripped 3 bases from V and 3 bases from J, with 9 bases between. There are 12 residues in the CDR3. In DNA, the CDR3 is TGCAGTGCTAGGGAGGGTGGCTACGAGCAGTACTTC. Its protein product is CSAREGGYEQYF.

In its sample, this clonotype was seen a few times. This chain connects TRBV5-5 to TRBJ2-7; 8 bases align to TRBD1. Germline V gene sequence: CDR1 SGHKS, CDR2 YYEKEE (reference sequence). V lost 0 bases and J lost 3; bases outside the gene matches: 2. The CDR3 has 14 amino acids. The chain's CDR3 is CASSLGDRYYEQYF. CDR3 in DNA: TGTGCCAGCAGCTTGGGGGACAGGTACTACGAGCAGTACTTC.

Many counts were recorded for this clonotype. CDR3 in DNA: TGTGCCAGCAGTTTATACGGGGGAAGGTACGAGCAGTACTTC. Translation gives CASSLYGGRYEQYF. This rearrangement joins TRBV12-3 or TRBV12-4 to TRBJ2-7, with D possibly being TRBD2 (6 bases). V dropped 2 bases and J dropped 4 bases, with 12 bases sitting between them. This CDR3 has 14 amino acids.

This clonotype was picked up many times. V gene TRBV7-2 combines with J gene TRBJ1-5; perhaps TRBD1 as D (5 bases). The germline V gene encodes CDR1 SGHTA and CDR2 FQGNSA. CDR3 length equals 14 residues. Trimming took off 5 bases at V and 4 bases at J, with 12 bases between the two ends. The CDR3: CASSQGPQNQPQHF. CDR3 coding DNA: TGTGCCAGCAGCCAGGGACCACAGAATCAGCCCCAGCATTTT.

Details on this clonotype: Possible read error: a much larger clone is one base away. This CDR3 reads CASSEGRVSGAKVLTF. The CDR3 DNA reads as TGCGCCAGCAGCGAAGGTCGGGTCTCTGGGGCCAAGGTCCTGACTTTC. J is TRBJ2-6 and V is TRBV4-1; perhaps TRBD1 as D (5 bases). CDR1 MGHRA and CDR2 YSYEKL come from the germline V gene. The CDR3 loop spans 16 amino acids.

This clonotype has a count of ten or more. The gene calls are TRBV11-1 and TRBJ2-1; TRBD1 might be the D (6 bases). Germline assignment: CDR1 SGHAT and CDR2 FQDESV (reference sequence). This CDR3 is 16 amino acids long. The ends were cut back, 1 base at V and 2 bases at J, with 12 bases in the middle. DNA for the CDR3: TGTGCCAGCAGCTTAGACGATGGGGGCACCTACAATGAGCAGTTCTTC. This encodes CASSLDDGGTYNEQFF.

Turning to this clonotype: A clone one base away is much larger, so this may be a read error. The chain joins TRBV3-1 to TRBJ2-2, with D possibly matching TRBD2 (6 bases). This CDR3 comprises 16 residues. Germline assignment: CDR1 LGHDT and CDR2 YNNKEL (reference sequence). The DNA of the CDR3 is TGTGCCAGCAGCCAAGATCCGAGACGAGTCGGCGGGGAGCTGTCTTTT. This translates into CASSQDPRRVGGELSF.

This clonotype has ten or more counts. The rearrangement joins TRBV18 to TRBJ1-2; 7 nucleotides agree with TRBD1. The CDR3 has 12 residues. Germline CDR1 reads KGHSH; CDR2 reads LQKENI. V lost 3 bases, J lost 6 bases, and 1 base stayed unmatched. Here the CDR3 reads CASSPDRDGYTF. In nucleotides, the CDR3 is TGTGCCAGCTCACCCGACAGGGATGGCTACACCTTC.

The chain employs TRBV7-1 and TRBJ2-3, with 7 bases lining up with TRBD2. Being an ORF, TRBV7-1 has a function that is uncertain. V was pared by 5 bases and J by 4 bases, with 0 bases of the junction left unmatched. CDR3 length equals 12 residues. For the CDR3, the DNA is TGTGCCAGCAGCACTAGCGCAGATACGCAGTATTTT. Residues: CASSTSADTQYF.

The chain joins TRBV18 to TRBJ2-7; D may be TRBD1 or TRBD2 (6 bases each). The length of the CDR3 is 16 residues. CDR1 and CDR2 (germline): KGHSH, LQKENI. The V end was cut by 4 bases, the J end by 0 bases, with 16 bases between. The CDR3 here is CASSRPGGGSSYEQYF. The CDR3 region has the DNA TGTGCCAGCTCACGGCCAGGAGGGGGTAGCTCCTACGAGCAGTACTTC.

The rearrangement links TRBV6-2 or TRBV6-3 to TRBJ2-7, with 8 bases aligning to TRBD2. The CDR3 is 15 amino acids. Germline values: CDR1 MNHEY, CDR2 SVGEGT. V lost 1 base and J lost 2; bases outside the gene matches: 4. The CDR3 reads CASSYYTSGTYEQYF. The CDR3 DNA follows: TGTGCCAGCAGTTACTATACTAGCGGAACCTACGAGCAGTACTTC.